This TCR beta chain was obtained from a study of blood T cell repertoires in COVID-19. Original processing methods: Nucleated cell counts were estimated from reference gene primer amplification. Libraries were prepared by immunoSEQ multiplex PCR; TCRdb keeps only in-frame clonotypes and omits some of them. Clone size and the V and J calls come from that table; the DNA yielded D and trimming. Here the sample spans about 64,000 clones, more than 80% being singletons. The CDR3 runs to 15 residues. Germline CDR1 reads MDHEN; CDR2 reads SYDVKM. V dropped 6 bases and J dropped 7; count of bases not matched to a gene: 6.

Sequenced: peripheral blood. The chain recombines TRBV28 with TRBJ1-6, with 10 bases fitting TRBD1. The sequence was obtained from an elderly woman with active COVID-19. The CDR3 protein is CASRRDRGWNSPLHF. The CDR3, as DNA: TGTGCCAGCAGGCGGGACAGGGGATGGAATTCACCCCTCCACTTT.